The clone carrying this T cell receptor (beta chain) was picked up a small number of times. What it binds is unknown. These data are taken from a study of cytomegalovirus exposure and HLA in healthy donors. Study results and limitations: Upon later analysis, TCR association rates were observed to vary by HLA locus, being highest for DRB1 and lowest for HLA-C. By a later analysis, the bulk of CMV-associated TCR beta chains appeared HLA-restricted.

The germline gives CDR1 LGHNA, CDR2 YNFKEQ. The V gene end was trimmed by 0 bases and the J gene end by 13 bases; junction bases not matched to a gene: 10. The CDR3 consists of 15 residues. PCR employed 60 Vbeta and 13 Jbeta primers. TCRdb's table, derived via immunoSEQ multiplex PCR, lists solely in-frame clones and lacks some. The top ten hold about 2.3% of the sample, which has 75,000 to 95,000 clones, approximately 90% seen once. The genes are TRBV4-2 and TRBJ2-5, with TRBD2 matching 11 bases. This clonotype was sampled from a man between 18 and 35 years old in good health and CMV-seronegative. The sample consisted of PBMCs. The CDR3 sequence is CASSQDWTSGWVLYF. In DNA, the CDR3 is TGTGCCAGCAGCCAAGATTGGACTAGCGGGTGGGTATTGTACTTC.